The 22 T cell receptor beta chains given below trace back to one sample, sequenced in a study of immune evolution from preneoplasia to lung adenocarcinoma. Repertoires were generated with immunoSEQ multiplex PCR, while TCRdb's copy carries only in-frame clones and drops some. The sample lists thousands of clones; around 80% were seen once. The sample consisted of FFPE lung adenocarcinoma in situ tissue. These receptors all stem from a person aged 55-85 years with lung adenocarcinoma.

The chain couples TRBV6-4 to TRBJ2-2; TRBD1 or TRBD2 may be the D gene (5 bases each). The CDR3 is 15 residues long. Trimming removed 0 bases at V and 5 bases at J, with 10 bases between. Germline CDR1 is MRHNA and CDR2 is SNTAGT. The CDR3: CASSDSIEGTGELFF. CDR3 sequence (DNA): TGTGCCAGCAGTGACTCAATCGAGGGGACCGGGGAGCTGTTTTTT.

The table lists this clone with a few counts. The chain is built from TRBV9 and TRBJ2-2; D remains ambiguous. This CDR3 comprises 12 residues. From germline, CDR1 is SGDLS and CDR2 YYNGEE. The ends were cut back, 2 bases at V and 7 bases at J, with 6 bases in the middle. The CDR3 DNA reads as TGTGCCAGCAGCGTTTTGGGCGGGGAGCTGTTTTTT. This encodes CASSVLGGELFF.

The chain joins TRBV7-6 to TRBJ1-4, with TRBD1 as a possible D gene (5 bases). This CDR3 contains 15 residues. V lost 5 bases, J lost 0 bases, and 10 bases lay in between. CDR1 and CDR2 from the germline V gene are SGHVS and FNYEAQ. CDR3 coding DNA: TGTGCCAGCAGCCCCTGGGGGGCAACTAATGAAAAACTGTTTTTT. This translates into CASSPWGATNEKLFF.

V and J are TRBV6-5 and TRBJ2-1; a weak D match, TRBD2 (5 bases). The CDR3 covers 15 residues. Germline V gene sequence: CDR1 MNHEY, CDR2 SVGAGI. Deletions cut 0 bases from V and 3 bases from J, with 9 bases between. CDR3 sequence reads: CASSYSGSYYNEQFF. The CDR3 DNA sequence: TGTGCCAGCAGTTACTCGGGGAGCTACTACAATGAGCAGTTCTTC.

The J gene is TRBJ2-7, the V gene TRBV6-5; D is unclear. The CDR3 runs 12 residues. V gave up 7 bases and J gave up 3 bases, with 10 bases separating them. From germline, CDR1 is MNHEY and CDR2 SVGAGI. The CDR3 is CASIGLNYEQYF. The DNA for the CDR3 is TGTGCCAGCATTGGGCTCAACTACGAGCAGTACTTC.

The chain combines TRBV28 with TRBJ2-5; D is possibly TRBD1 (6 bases). The better agreement between TRBJ2-7 and the DNA end casts doubt on the J call. The CDR3 extends over 14 amino acids. The V gene's germline CDR1 is MDHEN and CDR2 SYDVKM. The CDR3 spells CASSFGTRDYEQYF. In DNA form, the CDR3 reads TGTGCCAGCAGTTTCGGGACACGCGATTACGAGCAGTACTTC.

In this sample, this clone turned up once. The chain recombines TRBV19 with TRBJ1-6, with D uncertain. The CDR3 consists of 13 residues. The germline V and J ends were trimmed by 5 bases and 8 bases, with 10 bases remaining between them. Germline V gene lookup returns CDR1 LNHDA and CDR2 SQIVND (reference sequence). CDR3 nucleotides: TGTGCCAGTAGTCTACGGAGGGATTCACCCCTCCACTTT. This codes for CASSLRRDSPLHF.

This sequence joins TRBV7-6 and TRBJ2-3; D ambiguous. This CDR3 spans 14 amino acids. Trimming took off 1 base at V and 6 bases at J, with 11 bases between the two ends. Germline V CDR1 and CDR2: SGHVS, FNYEAQ. The CDR3 coding sequence is TGTGCCAGCAGCTTAGGCCCCACGGCGGATACGCAGTATTTT. Amino acid sequence: CASSLGPTADTQYF. The full variable domain, rest sourced from reference TRBV7-6 and TRBJ2-3, is GAGVSQSPRYKVTKRGQDVALRCDPISGHVSLYWYRQALGQGPEFLTYFNYEAQQDKSGLPNDRFSAERPEGSISTLTIQRTEQRDSAMYRCASSLGPTADTQYFGPGTRLTVL.

The genes are TRBV6-4 and TRBJ2-7; 7 bases fit TRBD1. The V segment lost 6 bases and the J segment 5 bases; nucleotides outside the gene matches: 7. The CDR3 is 13 residues long. Germline CDR1 and CDR2: MRHNA and SNTAGT. This chain's CDR3 is CASSLTGVDEQYF. As DNA, the CDR3 is TGTGCCAGCAGCCTTACAGGGGTGGACGAGCAGTACTTC.

The J gene is TRBJ2-5, the V gene TRBV2; D possibly corresponds to TRBD2 (6 bases). CDR1 is SNHLY and CDR2 is FYNNEI in the germline V gene. V lost 7 bases and J 5 bases, leaving 17 bases between the germline ends. The CDR3 sequence is 14 residues long. The CDR3 nucleotides are TGTGCCAGCATGGAAAGACGGGGGAGGGAGACCCAGTACTTC. Translating gives CASMERRGRETQYF.

This clone was counted a single time. The rearrangement joins TRBV19 to TRBJ2-3, with 10 positions matching TRBD1. After removal of 7 bases from V and 5 bases from J, the junction contained 9 bases not matched to a gene. The CDR3 is 15 amino acids. Germline CDR1 and CDR2: LNHDA and SQIVND (reference sequence). CDR3 nucleotide sequence: TGTGCCAGTACTTCCGACAGGGGGCCCGGAGATACGCAGTATTTT. Its translation is CASTSDRGPGDTQYF.

This clone has only a few counts. J is TRBJ2-5 and V is TRBV12-2; TRBD2, the table's D call, was not compared with the DNA. TRBV12-2 is designated a pseudogene. The CDR3 spans 17 residues. CDR3 DNA sequence: TGTGCAAGTCGCCCCCTAGCGGGGGGGAGGTTAGGAGAGACCCAGTACTTC. It yields the protein CASRPLAGGRLGETQYF.

The gene calls are TRBV28 and TRBJ1-6; the D gene is possibly TRBD1 (5 bases). V dropped 3 bases and J dropped 0 bases, with 12 bases sitting between them. There are 17 residues in the CDR3. CDR1 and CDR2 from the germline V gene are MDHEN and SYDVKM. CDR3 DNA: TGTGCCAGCAGTTTGGGACTGGATAGCTCCTATAATTCACCCCTCCACTTT. Its protein product is CASSLGLDSSYNSPLHF.

This clone has a single count. The chain combines TRBV10-3 with TRBJ1-5; D is uncertain. This CDR3 has 9 residues. In germline, CDR1 is ENHRY, CDR2 SYGVKD. Trimming shortened V by 11 bases and J by 6 bases, and 5 bases separated the two germline ends. For the CDR3, the DNA is TGTGCCGCGGGTCAGCCCCAGCATTTT. This sequence encodes CAAGQPQHF.

The chain recombines TRBV7-3 with TRBJ2-1, with 7 bases that match TRBD2. The CDR3 runs to 15 residues. J gave up 0 bases and V 2 bases, and 1 base lay outside the gene matches. Germline CDR1 is SGHTA and CDR2 is FQGTGA. This CDR3 is CASSLAGDSYNEQFF. DNA for the CDR3: TGTGCCAGCAGCTTAGCGGGGGACTCCTACAATGAGCAGTTCTTC.

The chain combines TRBV29-1 with TRBJ1-2; D not resolved. CDR3 length: 10 residues. From germline, CDR1 is SQVTM and CDR2 ANQGSEA. Trimming removed 6 bases from V and 7 bases from J, with 9 bases in between. The CDR3 region is CSVFLGGYTF. CDR3 bases: TGCAGCGTCTTCCTTGGTGGCTACACCTTC.

The rearrangement links TRBV7-2 to TRBJ1-1; tentative D call: TRBD1 (6 bases). Trimming removed 4 bases at V and 0 bases at J, with 9 bases between. The germline V gene encodes CDR1 SGHTA and CDR2 FQGNSA. This CDR3 has 14 amino acids. CDR3 sequence (DNA): TGTGCCAGCAGCTCAGGACAGATGAACACTGAAGCTTTCTTT. Protein product: CASSSGQMNTEAFF.

The CDR3 loop reads CASSPQGPDRYEQYF. The CDR3 DNA reads TGTGCCAGCAGTCCACAGGGTCCCGACCGGTACGAGCAGTACTTC. The V and J genes are TRBV2 and TRBJ2-7, with D tentatively TRBD1 (6 bases). V was clipped by 5 bases and J by 4 bases, with 18 bases between them. The CDR3 is 15 residues long. Germline CDR1 is SNHLY and CDR2 is FYNNEI.

The chain combines TRBV7-3 with TRBJ2-3, with D tentatively TRBD1 (5 bases). Trimming removed 5 bases from V and 2 bases from J, with 8 bases in between. Germline loops: CDR1 SGHTA, CDR2 FQGTGA. The CDR3 loop spans 13 amino acids. Written as DNA, the CDR3 is TGTGCCAGCAGCCCGGACAACACAGATACGCAGTATTTT. Translating it yields CASSPDNTDTQYF.

The V gene is TRBV9, the J gene TRBJ2-5; 10 positions match TRBD2. CDR1 SGDLS and CDR2 YYNGEE come from the germline V gene. This CDR3 is 18 amino acids long. V shed 0 bases and J 2 bases; nucleotides not matched to a gene: 10. The CDR3 region is CASSVAAGGLGFQETQYF. CDR3 nucleotides: TGTGCCAGCAGCGTAGCAGCGGGGGGGCTTGGGTTTCAAGAGACCCAGTACTTC.

V is TRBV29-1 and J is TRBJ1-4, with D unclear. Per germline, CDR1 SQVTM and CDR2 ANQGSEA. Trimming took 4 bases from V and 2 from J, leaving 5 bases between them. The CDR3 runs to 12 residues. The CDR3 loop is CSVADTNEKLFF. The CDR3 DNA sequence: TGCAGCGTTGCAGACACTAATGAAAAACTGTTTTTT.

This chain uses TRBV6-1 with TRBJ2-5, with D possibly TRBD2 on 7 matching bases. CDR3 length: 16 amino acids. V was trimmed by 4 bases and J by 0 bases, leaving 15 bases between them. The germline V gene encodes CDR1 MNHNS and CDR2 SASEGT. CDR3 nucleotides: TGTGCCAGCAGTGGGGGAGGGGGGGCCTACCAAGAGACCCAGTACTTC. Translation: CASSGGGGAYQETQYF.